The 27 T cell receptor beta chains given below trace back to one sample, sequenced in a study of T cells in Graves' hyperthyroidism and ophthalmopathy. The investigators amplified TCR beta CDR3 regions from RNA transcripts. The HTBI set primed first-round TCR CDR3 RT-PCR. TCRdb fed the multiplex PCR reads into MiXCR, producing one record per CDR3 protein. Of hundreds of thousands of distinct CDR3 sequences listed, less than 20% are singletons. Sequencing was done on a sample of blood. Receptor source: a man aged 35-49 years with Graves' ophthalmopathy.

The V call is TRBV27, the J call TRBJ2-6, with D maybe TRBD2 (5 bases). The V gene lost 5 bases and the J gene lost 0 bases, with 17 bases spanning the gap. Germline CDR1 reads MNHEY; CDR2 reads SMNVEV (reference sequence). This CDR3 is 18 amino acids long. CDR3 coding DNA: TGTGCCAGCAGTGAGTCGGCAGGACTGGGCTCTGGGGCCAACGTCCTGACTTTC. Its translation is CASSESAGLGSGANVLTF.

This clonotype was detected many times. V is TRBV5-1 and J is TRBJ2-3; TRBD2 aligns across 10 bases. The CDR3 loop spans 16 amino acids. Germline V gene sequence: CDR1 SGHRS, CDR2 YFSETQ. V lost 5 bases to trimming and J lost 2 bases; unmatched junction nucleotides: 8. In DNA, the CDR3 is TGCGCCAGCAGACAAGGACTAGCGGTTCTCACAGATACGCAGTATTTT. Protein: CASRQGLAVLTDTQYF.

This chain uses TRBV6-2 or TRBV6-3 with TRBJ2-7; no definite D call. The CDR3 is 15 residues long. The germline gives CDR1 MNHEY, CDR2 SVGEGT. The V end lost 3 bases, the J end lost 3 bases, and 15 bases lay between the germline ends. CDR3 amino acids: CASSYEAVGNYEQYF. DNA for the CDR3: TGTGCCAGCAGTTATGAGGCGGTGGGTAACTACGAGCAGTACTTC.

In its sample, this clonotype was seen once. The V call is TRBV5-1, the J call TRBJ1-4; no reliable D call. Trimming removed 0 bases from V and 5 bases from J, with 8 bases in between. CDR3 length: 14 amino acids. CDR1 and CDR2 (germline): SGHRS, YFSETQ. CDR3 coding DNA: TGCGCCAGCAGCTTGGTCTGGGGAAATGAAAAACTGTTTTTT. It yields the protein CASSLVWGNEKLFF.

Many counts were recorded for this clonotype. V and J are TRBV7-2 and TRBJ2-3; the D gene is possibly TRBD2 (6 bases). The germline V gene has CDR1 SGHTA and CDR2 FQGNSA. This CDR3 has 14 residues. Trimming took off 2 bases at V and 4 bases at J, with 10 bases between the two ends. The CDR3 DNA reads TGTGCCAGCAGCTTATGGAGGGGAGCAGATACGCAGTATTTT. Translation: CASSLWRGADTQYF.

This clonotype was observed a few times. The rearrangement uses TRBV20-1 and TRBJ2-1, with a weak D call TRBD2 (7 bases). Germline values: CDR1 DFQATT, CDR2 SNEGSKA (reference sequence). V gave up 5 bases and J gave up 0 bases, with 14 bases separating them. This CDR3 comprises 15 residues. The CDR3 sequence: CSASSGTSSYNEQFF. CDR3 in DNA: TGCAGTGCTTCGAGCGGGACAAGCTCCTACAATGAGCAGTTCTTC.

The gene calls are TRBV29-1 and TRBJ1-1; D gene unclear. This CDR3 contains 12 residues. In germline, CDR1 is SQVTM, CDR2 ANQGSEA. V lost 4 bases and J lost 11, with 17 bases in between. The CDR3 spells CSVGGEVNSAFF. The CDR3, as DNA: TGCAGCGTTGGAGGAGAGGTGAATTCGGCTTTCTTT.

A few counts support this clonotype. The genes are TRBV13 and TRBJ2-1; D unresolved. CDR1 and CDR2 (germline): PRHDT, FYEKMQ (reference sequence). This CDR3 region has 12 residues. V gave up 6 bases and J gave up 12 bases, with 15 bases separating them. CDR3 in amino acids: CASRKPGLWQFF. The CDR3 DNA sequence: TGTGCCAGCAGAAAACCCGGGTTATGGCAGTTCTTC.

This clonotype appeared a few times. V and J are TRBV20-1 and TRBJ1-1; 7 bases align to TRBD1. J gave up 4 bases and V 6 bases, and 8 bases lay outside the gene matches. Germline loops: CDR1 DFQATT, CDR2 SNEGSKA (reference sequence). The CDR3 has 13 residues. CDR3 region: CSARQGEPTEAFF. The CDR3 DNA sequence: TGCAGTGCAAGACAGGGAGAGCCCACTGAAGCTTTCTTT.

This clonotype was seen a few times. The V call is TRBV9, the J call TRBJ2-1; D is unclear. CDR1 is SGDLS, CDR2 YYNGEE, per germline. The V end was cut by 0 bases, the J end by 4 bases, with 8 bases between. The CDR3 extends over 14 amino acids. CDR3 sequence: CASSVALDYNEQFF. The CDR3 bases are TGTGCCAGCAGCGTAGCGCTAGATTACAATGAGCAGTTCTTC. Complete variable domain (other parts from reference TRBV9 and TRBJ2-1): DSGVTQTPKHLITATGQRVTLRCSPRSGDLSVYWYQQSLDQGLQFLIQYYNGEERAKGNILERFSAQQFPDLHSELNLSSLELGDSALYFCASSVALDYNEQFFGPGTRLTVL.

This clonotype has just a few counts. The genes are TRBV19 and TRBJ2-5; D unresolved. Trimming took 0 bases from V and 5 from J, leaving 13 bases between them. Germline loops: CDR1 LNHDA, CDR2 SQIVND (reference sequence). This CDR3 is built from 15 residues. The CDR3 loop reads CASSIEGLKQETQYF. For the CDR3, the DNA is TGTGCCAGTAGTATAGAAGGGTTGAAGCAGGAGACCCAGTACTTC.

This clonotype was observed many times. The chain uses TRBV20-1 and TRBJ2-3, with D tentatively TRBD1 or TRBD2 (5 bases each). The CDR3 has 16 residues. Trimming shortened V by 1 base and J by 0 bases, and 14 bases separated the two germline ends. CDR1 and CDR2 from the germline V gene are DFQATT and SNEGSKA (reference sequence). CDR3 protein: CSARGWGSSSTDTQYF. As DNA, the CDR3 is TGCAGTGCTAGAGGATGGGGGTCATCTAGCACAGATACGCAGTATTTT.

A few counts support this clonotype. This chain links TRBV2 with TRBJ2-1; TRBD1 matches at 9 bases. V lost 9 bases and J lost 6; bases outside the gene matches: 18. CDR1 SNHLY and CDR2 FYNNEI come from the germline V gene. The CDR3 extends over 17 amino acids. The CDR3 region is CARQGALVGGPTNEQFF. The CDR3 bases are TGTGCCAGACAGGGGGCCCTTGTCGGGGGCCCAACCAATGAGCAGTTCTTC.

This clonotype was found a few times. This rearrangement joins TRBV7-9 to TRBJ1-1; TRBD1 aligns across 8 bases. V lost 7 bases to trimming and J lost 7 bases; unmatched junction nucleotides: 8. The germline CDR1 and CDR2 sequences are SEHNR and FQNEAQ (reference sequence). The CDR3 runs 13 residues. The CDR3 DNA follows: TGTGCCAGCACCCCAGGGGGCGGAGGTGAAGCTTTCTTT. It specifies CASTPGGGGEAFF.

The gene calls are TRBV6-2 or TRBV6-3 and TRBJ1-2; D is unresolved. The V end lost 6 bases, the J end lost 3 bases, and 14 bases lay between the germline ends. CDR3 length: 14 amino acids. Germline CDR1 and CDR2: MNHEY and SVGEGT. The CDR3 nucleotides read TGTGCCAGCAGGCCCCTACTTAGGGACTATGGCTACACCTTC. Amino acids: CASRPLLRDYGYTF.

In regard to this clonotype: A much bigger clone sits one base away, suggesting this may be a read error. J is TRBJ2-3 and V is TRBV5-1; a possible D gene is TRBD2 (6 bases). Germline CDR1 reads SGHRS; CDR2 reads YFSETQ. The length of the CDR3 is 15 residues. V shed 7 bases and J shed 0 bases, with 15 bases lying between them. The CDR3 DNA is TGCGCCAGCGGCGGGGACGGGGTTAGCACAGATACGCAGTATTTT. As protein: CASGGDGVSTDTQYF.

The table lists this clonotype with many counts. The rearrangement uses TRBV30 and TRBJ1-1; the D is unclear. CDR3 size: 12 residues. Germline loops: CDR1 GTSNPN, CDR2 SVGIG (reference sequence). The ends were cut back, 2 bases at V and 1 base at J, with 5 bases in the middle. CDR3 region: CAWSRANTEAFF. CDR3 sequence (DNA): TGTGCCTGGAGTAGGGCGAACACTGAAGCTTTCTTT.

This clonotype has a handful of counts. The chain couples TRBV6-1 to TRBJ1-2; D is possibly TRBD1 (6 bases). Trimming shortened V by 5 bases and J by 4 bases, and 17 bases separated the two germline ends. Germline CDR1 and CDR2: MNHNS and SASEGT. The CDR3 runs to 15 residues. The CDR3 DNA is TGTGCCAGCAGTCGCGGGGGCGGCAGCATCTATGGCTACACCTTC. Protein sequence: CASSRGGGSIYGYTF.

This clonotype turned up a few times. This CDR3 is CASSSLLGTSGSSDEQFF. DNA of the CDR3: TGCGCCAGCAGCTCACTGTTGGGGACTAGCGGGAGTTCGGATGAGCAGTTCTTC. V usage is TRBV5-1 and J usage is TRBJ2-1, with 14 bases aligning to TRBD2. In germline, CDR1 is SGHRS, CDR2 YFSETQ. The CDR3 spans 18 residues. J lost 8 bases, V lost 3 bases, and 13 bases had no gene match.

A note on this clonotype: A much larger clone lies a single base off, so this may be a read error. The chain couples TRBV6-1 to TRBJ1-2; D call uncertain. The germline gives CDR1 MNHNS, CDR2 SASEGT. There are 14 residues in the CDR3. CDR3 DNA sequence: TGTGCCAGCAGAAAGACTGTAGAAGGTGATGGCCACACCTTC. It is translated as CASRKTVEGDGHTF.

The chain couples TRBV7-8 to TRBJ1-3; D gene ambiguous. The germline gives CDR1 SGHVS, CDR2 FQNEAQ. The CDR3 sequence is 16 residues long. V lost 1 base and J 4 bases, leaving 14 bases between the germline ends. The CDR3 protein is CASSLGGIAVGNTIYF. The CDR3 DNA reads as TGTGCCAGCAGCTTAGGGGGAATTGCAGTAGGAAACACCATATATTTT.

This clonotype was counted at least ten times. The rearrangement joins TRBV28 to TRBJ1-1; D uncertain. The length of the CDR3 is 13 residues. CDR1 and CDR2 (germline): MDHEN, SYDVKM. V was shortened by 7 bases and J by 0 bases, with 9 bases between the two germline ends. This chain's CDR3 is CASTLNMNTEAFF. In DNA, the CDR3 is TGTGCCAGCACCCTCAACATGAACACTGAAGCTTTCTTT. The complete variable domain, with remaining parts taken from reference TRBV28 and TRBJ1-1, reads DVKVTQSSRYLVKRTGEKVFLECVQDMDHENMFWYRQDPGLGLRLIYFSYDVKMKEKGDIPEGYSVSREKKERFSLILESASTNQTSMYLCASTLNMNTEAFFGQGTRLTVV.

This chain joins TRBV12-3 or TRBV12-4 and TRBJ2-1, with D tentatively TRBD1 (7 bases). V dropped 3 bases and J dropped 7 bases, with 19 bases sitting between them. This CDR3 comprises 16 residues. In DNA, the CDR3 is TGTGCCAGCAGTTTCTTCCCTAGCGAGGGGGCTAATGAGCAGTTCTTC. Protein: CASSFFPSEGANEQFF.

In DNA form, the CDR3 reads TGTGCCAGCAGCCAAGATCTTAGGACTAGCCTCTCGAAGACCCAGTACTTC. Translation: CASSQDLRTSLSKTQYF. The rearrangement joins TRBV4-2 to TRBJ2-5, with 8 positions matching TRBD2. Germline V gene sequence: CDR1 LGHNA, CDR2 YNFKEQ. The CDR3 has 17 amino acids. Trimming removed 0 bases from V and 6 bases from J; junction bases left unmatched: 12.

This chain connects TRBV5-6 to TRBJ2-1; no firm D call. In germline, CDR1 is SGHDT, CDR2 YYEEEE. This CDR3 comprises 17 residues. Trimming cost V 4 bases and J 5 bases, with 22 bases left between them. The CDR3 loop is CASSPRRIGFHHNEQFF. CDR3 bases: TGTGCCAGCAGCCCCCGACGGATTGGTTTCCACCACAATGAGCAGTTCTTC.

This clonotype appeared many times. This chain joins TRBV24-1 and TRBJ2-6; D call uncertain. Germline V gene data show CDR1 as KGHDR and CDR2 as SFDVKD. This CDR3 region has 17 residues. V lost 5 bases and J lost 1, with 14 bases in between. CDR3 region: CATSVLVEASGANVLTF. CDR3 bases: TGTGCCACCAGTGTCCTAGTCGAAGCTTCTGGGGCCAACGTCCTGACTTTC.

The chain uses TRBV4-2 and TRBJ2-5; a possible D gene is TRBD2 (6 bases). Trimming cost V 4 bases and J 2 bases, with 14 bases left between them. CDR3 length: 15 residues. Per the germline V gene, CDR1 is LGHNA and CDR2 is YNFKEQ. CDR3 DNA: TGTGCCAGCAGCCCCCGAACGGGAGTACAAGAGACCCAGTACTTC. This sequence encodes CASSPRTGVQETQYF.